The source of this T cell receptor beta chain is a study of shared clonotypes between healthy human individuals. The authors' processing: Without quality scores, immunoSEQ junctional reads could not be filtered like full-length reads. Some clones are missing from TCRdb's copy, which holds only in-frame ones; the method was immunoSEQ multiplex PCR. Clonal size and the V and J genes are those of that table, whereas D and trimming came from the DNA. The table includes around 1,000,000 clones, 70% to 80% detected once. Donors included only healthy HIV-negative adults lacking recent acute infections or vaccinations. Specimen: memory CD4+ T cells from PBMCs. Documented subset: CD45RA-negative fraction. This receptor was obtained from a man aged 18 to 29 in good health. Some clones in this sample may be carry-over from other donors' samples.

The CDR3 nucleotides read TGCGCCAGCAGCTTGGAAGCGCCTACCTACAATGAGCAGTTCTTC. Its protein is CASSLEAPTYNEQFF. The J gene is TRBJ2-1, the V gene TRBV5-1, with unresolved D. CDR3 length: 15 amino acids. Looked up from germline, CDR1 is SGHRS and CDR2 is YFSETQ. Trimming pared 0 bases from V and 2 bases from J, leaving 9 bases between.